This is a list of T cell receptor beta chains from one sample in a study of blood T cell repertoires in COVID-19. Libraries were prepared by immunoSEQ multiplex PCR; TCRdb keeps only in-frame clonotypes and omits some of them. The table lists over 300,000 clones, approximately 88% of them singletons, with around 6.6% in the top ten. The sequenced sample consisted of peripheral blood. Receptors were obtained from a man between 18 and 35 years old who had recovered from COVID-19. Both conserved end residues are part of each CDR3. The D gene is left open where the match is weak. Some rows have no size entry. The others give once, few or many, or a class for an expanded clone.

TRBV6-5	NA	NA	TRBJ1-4	TGTGCCAGCACTACAGGGAAGAAGGATGAAAAACTGTTTTTT	CASTTGKKDEKLFF
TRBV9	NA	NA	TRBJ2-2	TGTGCCAGCAGCGCCCAGGGGCTTGGGAACACCGGGGAGCTGTTTTTT	CASSAQGLGNTGELFF
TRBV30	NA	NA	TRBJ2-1	TGTGCCTGGACTATCGGGAATAATGAGCAGTTCTTC	CAWTIGNNEQFF
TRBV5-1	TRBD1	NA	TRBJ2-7	TGCGCCAGCAGCTTAGGACAGGGCCATATCTCCTACGAGCAGTACTTC	CASSLGQGHISYEQYF
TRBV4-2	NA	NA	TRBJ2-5	TGTGCCAGCAGCCAAGACACAGGGCCCGGAGAGACCCAGTACTTC	CASSQDTGPGETQYF
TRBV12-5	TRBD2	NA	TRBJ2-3	TGTGCTAGTGGTTTAGCGGGGTTAACAGATACGCAGTATTTT	CASGLAGLTDTQYF
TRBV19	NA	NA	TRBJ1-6	TGTGCCAGTAGCAACGTCCGCGGTTATTCACCCCTCCACTTT	CASSNVRGYSPLHF
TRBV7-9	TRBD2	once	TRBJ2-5	TGTGCCAGCAGCTTAGAGGCGGGAGGGGAGACCCAGTACTTC	CASSLEAGGETQYF
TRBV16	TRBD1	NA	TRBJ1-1	TGTGCCAGCAGCCTCTCATGGACAGGGAACACTGAAGCTTTCTTT	CASSLSWTGNTEAFF
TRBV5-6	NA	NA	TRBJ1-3	TGTGCCAGCAGCTTGAGGGGTTTGAGCTCTGGAAACACCATATATTTT	CASSLRGLSSGNTIYF
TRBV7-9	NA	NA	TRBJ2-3	TGTGCCAGCAGCTTAGGGGGGGTACTGAATACGCAGTATTTT	CASSLGGVLNTQYF
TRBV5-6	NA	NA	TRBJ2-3	TGTGCCAGCAGCATCCTAGATACGCAGTATTTT	CASSILDTQYF
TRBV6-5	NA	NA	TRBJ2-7	TGTGCCAGCAGTTACCGCCTTAGGACTCTTAAATACGAGCAGTACTTC	CASSYRLRTLKYEQYF
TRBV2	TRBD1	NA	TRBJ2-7	TGTGCCAGCAGTGAATCCTGGACAGGGGGGTCCTACGAGCAGTACTTC	CASSESWTGGSYEQYF
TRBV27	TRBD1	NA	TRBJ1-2	TGTGCCAGCAGGTACAGGGGAACGGTGAGCTACACCTTC	CASRYRGTVSYTF
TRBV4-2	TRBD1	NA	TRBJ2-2	TGTGCCAGCAGCCCAGACCCACAGGGGGCAGGAGCAATCGGGGAGCTGTTTTTT	CASSPDPQGAGAIGELFF
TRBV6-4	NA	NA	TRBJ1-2	TGTGCCAGCAGTGACTCTGGAGGTGGCTACACCTTC	CASSDSGGGYTF
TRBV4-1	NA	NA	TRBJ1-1	TGCGCCAGCAGCCAAGACCTCCTCGGGGAGAACACTGAAGCTTTCTTT	CASSQDLLGENTEAFF
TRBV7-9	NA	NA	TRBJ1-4	TGTGCCAGCAGCGGGATTCACAAGGGAGTGAGTGAAAAACTGTTTTTT	CASSGIHKGVSEKLFF
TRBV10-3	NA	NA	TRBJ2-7	TGTGCCATCAGTGAGTTCGGCTACGAGCAGTACTTC	CAISEFGYEQYF
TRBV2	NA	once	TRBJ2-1	TGTGCCAGCAGTGAAGCCATGGGCGATGAGCAGTTCTTC	CASSEAMGDEQFF
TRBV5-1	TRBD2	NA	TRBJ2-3	TGCGCCAGCACCCTAGCGGGCCCCACAGATACGCAGTATTTT	CASTLAGPTDTQYF
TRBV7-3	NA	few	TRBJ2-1	TGTGCCAGCAGCTTAAGAGACTCCGAGGTCAATGAGCAGTTCTTC	CASSLRDSEVNEQFF
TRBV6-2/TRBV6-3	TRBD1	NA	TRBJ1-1	TGTGCCAGCAGTAGGGACAGGGAAGCTTTCTTT	CASSRDREAFF
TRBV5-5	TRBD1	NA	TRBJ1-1	TGTGCCAGCAGCTTGGGGGGACAGGGGAGCACTGAAGCTTTCTTT	CASSLGGQGSTEAFF
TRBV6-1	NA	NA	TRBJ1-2	TGTGCCAGCAGTGAACAAGACAGGCCATTCTATGGCTACACCTTC	CASSEQDRPFYGYTF
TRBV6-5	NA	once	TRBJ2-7	TGTGCCAGCAGTTACTCCGGACTGCCTCCCATGGAGCAGTACTTC	CASSYSGLPPMEQYF
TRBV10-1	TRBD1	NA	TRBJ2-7	TGCGCCAGCAGTGGAGGGACAGGGAAGTTTTCCTACGAGCAGTACTTC	CASSGGTGKFSYEQYF
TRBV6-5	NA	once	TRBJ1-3	TGTGCCAGCTTTTCTCCCCGTGAGGTTGGAAACACCATATATTTT	CASFSPREVGNTIYF
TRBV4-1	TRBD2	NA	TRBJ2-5	TGCGCCAGCAGCCAAGATTGGACTAGCGCCAAGAGGGAGACCCAGTACTTC	CASSQDWTSAKRETQYF
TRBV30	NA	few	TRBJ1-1	TGTGCCTGGAGTGGGGGAAAACTGGGAGTACACACTGAAGCTTTCTTT	CAWSGGKLGVHTEAFF
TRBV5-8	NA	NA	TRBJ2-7	TGTGCCAGCAGCTCTTCCTACGAGCAGTACTTC	CASSSSYEQYF
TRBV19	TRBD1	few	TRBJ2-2	TGTGCCAGTAGTATAGCCGACAGGGGTGCCGGGGAGCTGTTTTTT	CASSIADRGAGELFF
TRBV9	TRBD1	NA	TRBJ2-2	TGTGCCAGCAGCGCCCAGGACAGGCCGAACACCGGGGAGCTGTTTTTT	CASSAQDRPNTGELFF
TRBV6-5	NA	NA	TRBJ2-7	TGTGCCAGCACCCGCATCGACAGAGGCTCCTACGAGCAGTACTTC	CASTRIDRGSYEQYF
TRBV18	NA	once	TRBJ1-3	TGTGCCAGCTCACTCGGAGGCTACGGGTCTGGAAACACCATATATTTT	CASSLGGYGSGNTIYF
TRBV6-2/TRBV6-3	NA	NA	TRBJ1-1	TGTGCCAGCAGTTACAGTGGGGAGGGCGCTGAAGCTTTCTTT	CASSYSGEGAEAFF
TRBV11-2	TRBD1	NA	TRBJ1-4	TGTGCCAGCAGTCGCCCTTCAGGGGGCACGAATGAAAAACTGTTTTTT	CASSRPSGGTNEKLFF
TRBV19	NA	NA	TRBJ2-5	TGTGCCAGTAGTATGACAGTCCAAGAGACCCAGTACTTC	CASSMTVQETQYF
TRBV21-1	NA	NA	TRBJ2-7	TGTGCCAGCAGCAACCCCTCGGCGGGCTCGGGGATATATTCCTACGAGCAGTACTTC	CASSNPSAGSGIYSYEQYF
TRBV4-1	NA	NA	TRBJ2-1	TGCGCCAGCAGCCATCCCGGGATCAATGAGCAGTTCTTC	CASSHPGINEQFF
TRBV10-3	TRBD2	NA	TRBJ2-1	TGTGCCATCAGTGAGTTAGACGGGAGGGCCTCCAATGAGCAGTTCTTC	CAISELDGRASNEQFF
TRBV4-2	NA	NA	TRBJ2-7	TGTGCCAGCAGCCAAGGAATTGGGCGGGGCGAAACCTACGAGCAGTACTTC	CASSQGIGRGETYEQYF
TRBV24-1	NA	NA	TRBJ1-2	TGTGCCACCAGTGATTCTAAGGGACACGATGGCTACACCTTC	CATSDSKGHDGYTF
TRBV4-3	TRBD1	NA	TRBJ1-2	TGCGCCAGCAGCCCTGAATTTCGACAGGGGTATGGCTACACCTTC	CASSPEFRQGYGYTF
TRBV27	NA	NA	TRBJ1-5	TGTGCCAGCAGTTTAGTCTCCAGCAATCAGCCCCAGCATTTT	CASSLVSSNQPQHF
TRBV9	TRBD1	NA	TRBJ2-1	TGTGCCAGCAGCGTCTCCGGGACAGGGAACAATGAGCAGTTCTTC	CASSVSGTGNNEQFF
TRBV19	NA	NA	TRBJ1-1	TGTGCCAGTAGTACCCCACAGGGAGCTACTGAAGCTTTCTTT	CASSTPQGATEAFF
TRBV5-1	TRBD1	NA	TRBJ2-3	TGCGCCAGCAGCTTGGGTAGGGGGCTAGCAGATACGCAGTATTTT	CASSLGRGLADTQYF
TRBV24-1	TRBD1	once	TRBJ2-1	TGTGCCACCAGTGATTCATCGGGACAGGGGTACAATGAGCAGTTCTTC	CATSDSSGQGYNEQFF
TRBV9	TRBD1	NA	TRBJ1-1	TGTGCCAGCAGCGGGGAGCCTATAGAGTGGACAGGGCCCATGAACACTGAAGCTTTCTTT	CASSGEPIEWTGPMNTEAFF
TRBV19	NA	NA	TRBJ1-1	TGTGCCAGTAGTTTGCTACAGGGTAACACTGAAGCTTTCTTT	CASSLLQGNTEAFF
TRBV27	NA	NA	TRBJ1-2	TGTGCCAGCAGCCCCGGGGGGGGCGTTGATGGCTACACCTTC	CASSPGGGVDGYTF
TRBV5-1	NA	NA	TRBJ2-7	TGCGCCAGCAGCCTGAACACCGGGACACCGAGCTCCTACGAGCAGTACTTC	CASSLNTGTPSSYEQYF
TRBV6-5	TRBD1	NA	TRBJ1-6	TGTGCCAGCAGTCTACAGGGGAGGATACATTCACCCCTCCACTTT	CASSLQGRIHSPLHF